The sequence of this TCR beta chain was determined in a study of radiotherapy plus CTLA-4 blockade in lung cancer. Repertoires were generated with immunoSEQ multiplex PCR, while TCRdb's copy carries only in-frame clones and drops some. The sample records some 73,000 clones, approximately 80% being singletons. In regard to this clone: Its antigen is not identified.

Trimming stripped 2 bases from V and 4 bases from J, with 14 bases between. This CDR3 comprises 15 residues. The germline gives CDR1 SGHAT, CDR2 FQNNGV. The study, taken as a whole, reports: Early blood T cell clone dynamics reportedly forecast response best, with interferon-beta. After radiotherapy and ipilimumab, tumor-derived clones expanded in peripheral blood.

The sequences come from peripheral blood, collected from a patient treated with radiotherapy plus ipilimumab. V is TRBV11-2 and J is TRBJ1-2; D remains ambiguous. This sequence originates from a human donor with non-small cell lung cancer who had stable disease on radiotherapy plus ipilimumab. The CDR3 spells CASSLSGGGFYGYTF. As DNA, the CDR3 is TGTGCCAGCAGCTTATCGGGCGGCGGCTTCTATGGCTACACCTTC.